This paragraph covers one T cell receptor beta chain sequence. The sample is drawn from a study of blood T cell repertoires in COVID-19. Using immunoSEQ multiplex PCR, the repertoire was profiled, and TCRdb retains in-frame clones only, with some absent. The sample includes 190,000 or so clones, around four fifths seen only once; the top ten take 2.8%. The sequenced sample was peripheral blood. The TCR was taken from a woman at least 80 years old with active or convalescent COVID-19.

CDR3 DNA: TGTGCCAGCAGCCCGACGGGGGAGCAGTTCTTC. This gives the protein CASSPTGEQFF. The chain is built from TRBV6-1 and TRBJ2-1, with a tentative D call TRBD2 (5 bases). Germline CDR1 MNHNS, CDR2 SASEGT. The CDR3 extends over 11 amino acids. Deletions cut 6 bases from V and 10 bases from J, with 10 bases between.